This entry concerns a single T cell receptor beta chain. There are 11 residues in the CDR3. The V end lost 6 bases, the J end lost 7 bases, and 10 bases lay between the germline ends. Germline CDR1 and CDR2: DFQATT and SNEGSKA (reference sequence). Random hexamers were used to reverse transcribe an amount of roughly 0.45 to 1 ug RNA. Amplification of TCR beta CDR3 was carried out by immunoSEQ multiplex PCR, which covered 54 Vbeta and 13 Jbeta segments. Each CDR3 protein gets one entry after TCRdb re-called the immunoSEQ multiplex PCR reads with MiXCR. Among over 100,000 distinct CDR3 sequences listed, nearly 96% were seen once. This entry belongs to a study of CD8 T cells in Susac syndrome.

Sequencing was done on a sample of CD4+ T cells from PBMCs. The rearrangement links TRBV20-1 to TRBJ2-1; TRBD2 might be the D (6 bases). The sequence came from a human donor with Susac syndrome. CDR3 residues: CSAGGGNEQFF. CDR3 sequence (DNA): TGCAGTGCGGGGGGAGGTAATGAGCAGTTCTTC.